Following are 29 T cell receptor beta chains from one sample sequenced in a study of blood T cell repertoires in COVID-19. Measured with immunoSEQ multiplex PCR; TCRdb has only the in-frame clones, and not every one. The table lists around 60,000 clones, approximately 88% of them singletons. Sequenced sample: peripheral blood. Receptors were obtained from a human donor in a cohort sampled during active COVID-19.

This clone was observed once. The chain recombines TRBV5-1 with TRBJ2-4, with D maybe TRBD2 (6 bases). CDR1 is SGHRS and CDR2 is YFSETQ in the germline V gene. The CDR3 loop spans 13 amino acids. Trimming pared 4 bases from V and 2 bases from J, leaving 7 bases between. The CDR3 spells CASSRETKNIQYF. DNA of the CDR3: TGCGCCAGCAGCCGGGAGACCAAAAACATTCAGTACTTC.

The genes are TRBV28 and TRBJ2-7, with 10 bases fitting TRBD1. Germline V gene lookup returns CDR1 MDHEN and CDR2 SYDVKM. The CDR3 contains 15 residues. J was trimmed by 1 base and V by 4 bases; bases with no gene match: 4. The CDR3 loop reads CASSSTGGGSYEQYF. Written as DNA, the CDR3 is TGTGCCAGCAGTTCGACAGGGGGCGGGTCCTACGAGCAGTACTTC.

The genes are TRBV28 and TRBJ1-4; 7 bases are shared with TRBD1. Trimming cost V 7 bases and J 5 bases; bases outside gene matches: 7. The CDR3 is 14 residues long. Germline CDR1 reads MDHEN; CDR2 reads SYDVKM. CDR3 bases: TGTGCCAGCACTCTCGGGACAGCAAATGAAAAACTGTTTTTT. Translated, it gives CASTLGTANEKLFF.

The chain links TRBV10-3 to TRBJ2-1, with 8 bases aligning to TRBD2. The CDR3 length is 16 residues. Germline trimming cut 3 bases from V and 8 bases from J; bases unmatched to any gene: 12. CDR1 and CDR2 from the germline V gene are ENHRY and SYGVKD. The CDR3 loop is CAISDPSGSLHDEQFF. The CDR3 nucleotides are TGTGCCATCAGTGACCCAAGCGGGAGCCTACACGATGAGCAGTTCTTC.

The J gene is TRBJ1-1, the V gene TRBV19; D ambiguous. This CDR3 contains 14 residues. V was cut by 2 bases and J by 2 bases, with 9 bases left in between. The V gene's germline CDR1 is LNHDA and CDR2 SQIVND (reference sequence). The CDR3 DNA follows: TGTGCCAGTAGTATAAGAAGAGCAAACACTGAAGCTTTCTTT. Translated: CASSIRRANTEAFF.

This clone occurred once. The chain employs TRBV5-1 and TRBJ2-1, with 8 bases matching TRBD2. V was pared by 5 bases and J by 0 bases, with 4 bases of the junction left unmatched. The CDR3 length is 15 residues. Germline loops: CDR1 SGHRS, CDR2 YFSETQ. CDR3 loop: CASRLADRSYNEQFF. The CDR3 DNA follows: TGCGCCAGCAGACTAGCGGATCGCTCCTACAATGAGCAGTTCTTC.

This chain joins TRBV6-5 and TRBJ2-2; D is possibly TRBD1 (5 bases). The V and J ends lost 4 bases and 3 bases respectively, with 9 bases between them. The CDR3 runs 14 residues. The germline V gene has CDR1 MNHEY and CDR2 SVGAGI. The CDR3 loop reads CASSLTAHTGELFF. DNA of the CDR3: TGTGCCAGCAGTTTGACAGCACACACCGGGGAGCTGTTTTTT.

The chain uses TRBV30 and TRBJ1-1, with D perhaps TRBD1 (5 bases). CDR3 length equals 14 residues. V lost 1 base and J lost 1, with 10 bases in between. CDR1 and CDR2 from the germline V gene are GTSNPN and SVGIG (reference sequence). CDR3 amino acids: CAWSAPDKNTEAFF. The CDR3 DNA reads as TGTGCCTGGAGTGCCCCGGACAAGAACACTGAAGCTTTCTTT.

The chain links TRBV7-9 to TRBJ2-7; D is perhaps TRBD2 (6 bases). Trimming took off 0 bases at V and 6 bases at J, with 9 bases between the two ends. CDR1 and CDR2 from the germline V gene are SEHNR and FQNEAQ (reference sequence). The CDR3 totals 13 residues. The chain's CDR3 is CASSLAGGAEQYF. The CDR3 bases are TGTGCCAGCAGCTTAGCGGGCGGGGCCGAGCAGTACTTC.

This sequence joins TRBV2 and TRBJ2-5, with D possibly matching TRBD2 (7 bases). CDR1 is SNHLY and CDR2 is FYNNEI in the germline V gene. This CDR3 region has 16 residues. V lost 6 bases and J 0 bases, leaving 17 bases between the germline ends. Here the CDR3 DNA reads TGTGCCAGCAGGAGGGGGGGAACCAGGTACCAAGAGACCCAGTACTTC. It encodes CASRRGGTRYQETQYF.

This rearrangement joins TRBV6-5 to TRBJ2-3; D not resolved. Germline CDR1 is MNHEY and CDR2 is SVGAGI. This CDR3 contains 13 residues. Trimming shortened V by 2 bases and J by 8 bases, and 11 bases separated the two germline ends. The CDR3 DNA reads TGTGCCAGCAGTTACGCTGGAGTTCGTACGCAGTATTTT. Its protein is CASSYAGVRTQYF.

The chain has TRBV11-2 and TRBJ2-7; 12 bases are a match to TRBD1. The germline V gene has CDR1 SGHAT and CDR2 FQNNGV. This CDR3 contains 16 residues. The V and J ends lost 4 bases and 2 bases, in that order; junction bases with no gene match: 6. The CDR3 spells CASSSGDRGLAYEQYF. The CDR3 bases are TGTGCCAGCAGCTCGGGGGACAGGGGGCTCGCCTACGAGCAGTACTTC.

The genes are TRBV30 and TRBJ2-7; D may be TRBD2 (5 bases). The CDR3 contains 14 residues. Germline CDR1 and CDR2: GTSNPN and SVGIG (reference sequence). Trimming shortened V by 0 bases and J by 1 base, and 10 bases separated the two germline ends. In DNA form, the CDR3 reads TGTGCCTGGAGTGTACCGGGGATGTCCTACGAGCAGTACTTC. Protein product: CAWSVPGMSYEQYF.

The J gene is TRBJ1-6, the V gene TRBV2; D is perhaps TRBD1 (5 bases). Trimming left V 6 bases short and J 5 bases short, with 14 bases between. This CDR3 spans 15 amino acids. CDR1 is SNHLY and CDR2 is FYNNEI in the germline V gene. The CDR3 sequence: CASRPGGGDNSPLHF. The CDR3 bases are TGTGCCAGCAGGCCCGGAGGAGGGGATAATTCACCCCTCCACTTT.

The chain joins TRBV5-6 to TRBJ2-1, with 9 bases that match TRBD1. CDR1 SGHDT and CDR2 YYEEEE come from the germline V gene. This CDR3 contains 12 residues. V trimming: 4 bases; J trimming: 13 bases; junction bases outside the gene matches: 6. The CDR3: CASSLAGQGQFF. In nucleotides, the CDR3 is TGTGCCAGCAGCCTGGCGGGACAGGGTCAGTTCTTC.

V is TRBV15 and J is TRBJ1-2; D unclear. The germline V and J ends were trimmed by 1 base and 3 bases, with 15 bases remaining between them. The CDR3 runs 16 residues. Germline CDR1 is LNHNV and CDR2 is YYDKDF (reference sequence). The CDR3 loop reads CATSRGRGGRDYGYTF. The CDR3 DNA reads as TGTGCCACCAGCAGAGGACGGGGTGGTAGGGACTATGGCTACACCTTC.

The chain links TRBV28 to TRBJ2-7; D is perhaps TRBD2 (5 bases). Looked up from germline, CDR1 is MDHEN and CDR2 is SYDVKM. The CDR3 runs to 14 residues. Trimming cost V 2 bases and J 3 bases, with 11 bases left between them. CDR3 in DNA: TGTGCCAGCAGTTTAGAGTACGGGAACTACGAGCAGTACTTC. The encoded protein is CASSLEYGNYEQYF. Together with reference TRBV28 and TRBJ2-7, the CDR3 gives the full variable domain: DVKVTQSSRYLVKRTGEKVFLECVQDMDHENMFWYRQDPGLGLRLIYFSYDVKMKEKGDIPEGYSVSREKKERFSLILESASTNQTSMYLCASSLEYGNYEQYFGPGTRLTVT.

The chain carries TRBV2 and TRBJ1-6; 9 positions match TRBD1. This CDR3 is built from 15 residues. Germline lookup yields CDR1 SNHLY and CDR2 FYNNEI. Trimming removed 7 bases from V and 7 bases from J; junction bases left unmatched: 8. For the CDR3, the DNA is TGTGCCAGCACCAACCCCGGGACAGGGAATTCACCCCTCCACTTT. Protein: CASTNPGTGNSPLHF.

The chain uses TRBV19 and TRBJ1-1; TRBD1 matches 7 bases. With 5 bases clipped from V and 1 base from J, the junction kept 7 bases outside the gene matches. Looked up from germline, CDR1 is LNHDA and CDR2 is SQIVND (reference sequence). This CDR3 contains 15 residues. In DNA, the CDR3 is TGTGCCAGTAGTCCTTGGACAGGCCGGAACACTGAAGCTTTCTTT. This gives the protein CASSPWTGRNTEAFF.

This chain uses TRBV4-1 with TRBJ1-1; D call uncertain. The CDR3 runs to 13 residues. Trimming pared 0 bases from V and 7 bases from J, leaving 9 bases between. The germline CDR1 and CDR2 sequences are MGHRA and YSYEKL. The CDR3: CASSQDPGIEAFF. Written as DNA, the CDR3 is TGCGCCAGCAGCCAAGACCCGGGGATTGAAGCTTTCTTT.

The chain carries TRBV30 and TRBJ2-1; TRBD1 matches 8 bases. Germline V gene sequence: CDR1 GTSNPN, CDR2 SVGIG (reference sequence). Trimming at V came to 2 bases and at J to 8 bases, leaving 8 bases not matched to a gene. The CDR3 consists of 14 residues. The CDR3 spells CAWSTGSGGYEQFF. DNA for the CDR3: TGTGCCTGGAGTACCGGGTCAGGGGGCTATGAGCAGTTCTTC.

The chain is built from TRBV19 and TRBJ2-1, with TRBD1 matching 8 bases. Germline CDR1 LNHDA, CDR2 SQIVND (reference sequence). V shed 3 bases, J shed 8 bases, and the junction held 9 bases outside the gene matches. The CDR3 totals 15 residues. The CDR3 is CASSIITGGSYEQFF. The CDR3 DNA reads as TGTGCCAGTAGTATTATCACAGGGGGGAGCTATGAGCAGTTCTTC.

The CDR3 region is CASSVVEGAIGYGYTF. The CDR3 region has the DNA TGTGCCAGCAGCGTAGTTGAAGGGGCAATCGGCTATGGCTACACCTTC. This rearrangement joins TRBV9 to TRBJ1-2, with TRBD1 as a possible D gene (5 bases). V lost 0 bases and J 4 bases, leaving 16 bases between the germline ends. The CDR3 is 16 residues long. Germline-derived CDR1 and CDR2 are SGDLS and YYNGEE. The variable domain in full, with the rest retrieved from reference TRBV9 and TRBJ1-2, is DSGVTQTPKHLITATGQRVTLRCSPRSGDLSVYWYQQSLDQGLQFLIQYYNGEERAKGNILERFSAQQFPDLHSELNLSSLELGDSALYFCASSVVEGAIGYGYTFGSGTRLTVV.

The V and J genes are TRBV7-8 and TRBJ2-7; the D gene is possibly TRBD2 (5 bases). Germline CDR1 reads SGHVS; CDR2 reads FQNEAQ. Trimming took off 5 bases at V and 6 bases at J, with 14 bases between the two ends. The CDR3 contains 13 residues. CDR3 bases: TGTGCCAGCAGCCCAGTGACGGGAAGCGAGCAGTACTTC. This codes for CASSPVTGSEQYF.

The J gene is TRBJ2-7, the V gene TRBV14; 7 bases match TRBD1. CDR1 and CDR2 (germline): SGHDN, FVKESK. The CDR3 spans 15 residues. J gave up 2 bases and V 3 bases, and 7 bases lay outside the gene matches. DNA for the CDR3: TGTGCCAGCAGCCACACACGGGACAGCCCCTACGAGCAGTACTTC. Its protein is CASSHTRDSPYEQYF.

The count of this clone is one. Here the CDR3 reads CASSYLTGAVGEAFF. For the CDR3, the DNA is TGCGCCAGCAGCTACCTCACAGGGGCAGTTGGTGAAGCTTTCTTT. The chain links TRBV4-3 to TRBJ1-1; 7 positions agree with TRBD1. Germline CDR1 reads LGHNA; CDR2 reads YSLEER. The CDR3 is 15 amino acids. V trimming: 5 bases; J trimming: 7 bases; junction bases outside the gene matches: 13.

The chain couples TRBV5-1 to TRBJ1-2, with a weak D call TRBD1 (6 bases). Germline values: CDR1 SGHRS, CDR2 YFSETQ. The V end was cut by 5 bases, the J end by 2 bases, with 19 bases between. There are 16 residues in the CDR3. The CDR3 region is CASRVTGARGNYGYTF. DNA of the CDR3: TGCGCCAGCAGAGTGACAGGAGCCAGGGGAAACTATGGCTACACCTTC.

The chain combines TRBV2 with TRBJ1-3, with D possibly being TRBD1 (6 bases). The CDR3 extends over 15 amino acids. Germline V gene data show CDR1 as SNHLY and CDR2 as FYNNEI. Trimming left V 8 bases short and J 3 bases short, with 17 bases between. The DNA for the CDR3 is TGTGCCAGCTTACAGGGACGGAGAGGTGGAAACACCATATATTTT. It yields the protein CASLQGRRGGNTIYF.

The gene calls are TRBV3-1 (or the pseudogene TRBV3-2) and TRBJ1-2; D remains unclear. The germline V gene has CDR1 LGHDT and CDR2 YNNKEL (reference sequence). V gave up 3 bases and J gave up 1 base, with 6 bases separating them. The CDR3 is made up of 13 amino acids. The CDR3 protein is CASSHGINYGYTF. In nucleotides, the CDR3 is TGTGCCAGCAGCCACGGGATTAACTATGGCTACACCTTC.